A selection of T cell receptor beta chains follows, all from one sample in a study of blood T cell repertoires in COVID-19. The table came from immunoSEQ multiplex PCR; TCRdb's copy has only in-frame clones and leaves some out. The table has approximately 99,000 clones, about 83% seen once; the top ten hold less than 2%. The sequenced sample was peripheral blood. These receptors came from a man aged 70 or older with active or convalescent COVID-19. Both conserved end residues are part of each CDR3. A D gene is named only where the DNA matches it firmly. Size values are once, few and many counts, or a class for expanded clones, and some rows have none.

D	V	size	J	CDR3	DNA
TRBD2	TRBV7-2	-	TRBJ2-5	CASSGQGAGRQETQYF	TGTGCCAGCAGCGGGCAGGGAGCGGGGAGGCAAGAGACCCAGTACTTC
TRBD2	TRBV19	few	TRBJ2-1	CASSNPSGGRNEQFF	TGTGCCAGTAGTAATCCGAGCGGGGGGCGAAATGAGCAGTTCTTC
-	TRBV5-1	-	TRBJ2-7	CASSLDRANYEQYF	TGCGCCAGCAGCTTGGACAGGGCCAACTACGAGCAGTACTTC
TRBD1	TRBV28	-	TRBJ1-5	CASSLRTGYSNQPQHF	TGTGCCAGCAGTTTACGGACAGGCTATAGCAATCAGCCCCAGCATTTT
TRBD2	TRBV30	-	TRBJ2-1	CAWTSGAYNEQFF	TGTGCCTGGACTAGCGGGGCCTACAATGAGCAGTTCTTC
TRBD1	TRBV29-1	-	TRBJ2-1	CSGLGDRVSYNEQFF	TGCAGCGGTTTGGGGGACAGGGTTTCCTACAATGAGCAGTTCTTC
TRBD1	TRBV12-3/TRBV12-4	-	TRBJ2-4	CASSPGGQNIQYF	TGTGCCAGCAGTCCAGGGGGCCAAAACATTCAGTACTTC
-	TRBV2	-	TRBJ1-3	CASRAGVSGNTIYF	TGTGCCAGCAGGGCAGGGGTTTCTGGAAACACCATATATTTT
TRBD1	TRBV7-8	once	TRBJ1-1	CASSLQGEVNTEAFF	TGTGCCAGCAGCTTACAGGGGGAGGTGAACACTGAAGCTTTCTTT
TRBD1	TRBV5-1	-	TRBJ1-2	CASSLNSGTGREEDYGYTF	TGCGCCAGCAGCTTAAACTCCGGGACAGGGAGGGAGGAGGACTATGGCTACACCTTC
TRBD1	TRBV9	-	TRBJ2-1	CASSGGGQVHHEQFF	TGTGCCAGCAGCGGAGGGGGACAGGTTCATCATGAGCAGTTCTTC
-	TRBV2	once	TRBJ1-3	CASSLTPESTIYF	TGTGCCAGCAGCCTAACCCCCGAGAGTACCATATATTTT
TRBD1	TRBV2	-	TRBJ2-4	CASTRQGIQYF	TGTGCCAGCACCAGACAGGGCATTCAGTACTTC
-	TRBV7-8	few	TRBJ1-2	CASSLAGSGANYGYTF	TGTGCCAGCAGCTTAGCGGGCAGCGGGGCTAACTATGGCTACACCTTC
TRBD1	TRBV6-6	-	TRBJ1-1	CASSRSGTGNTEAFF	TGTGCCAGCAGTCGATCCGGGACAGGGAACACTGAAGCTTTCTTT
TRBD1	TRBV4-1	-	TRBJ1-4	CASSQGTGLGGREKLFF	TGCGCCAGCAGCCAAGGGACAGGGTTAGGAGGGCGGGAAAAACTGTTTTTT
TRBD2	TRBV5-1	once	TRBJ2-3	CASSLGTSGGVDTQYF	TGCGCCAGCAGCCTTGGGACTAGCGGGGGGGTAGATACGCAGTATTTT
TRBD2	TRBV10-3	-	TRBJ2-1	CATLRAGNYNEQFF	TGTGCCACCCTTAGAGCGGGGAATTACAATGAGCAGTTCTTC
-	TRBV5-4	-	TRBJ2-5	CASSRDFQETQYF	TGTGCCAGCAGCCGAGACTTCCAAGAGACCCAGTACTTC
TRBD1	TRBV14	once	TRBJ1-2	CASSQDDRVSGYTF	TGTGCCAGCAGCCAAGATGACAGGGTGTCAGGCTACACCTTC
TRBD1	TRBV9	-	TRBJ1-6	CASSIQGANSPLHF	TGTGCCAGCAGCATCCAGGGGGCCAATTCACCCCTCCACTTT
TRBD1	TRBV15	-	TRBJ2-1	CATSRDPAGQGDDEQFF	TGTGCCACCAGCAGAGATCCTGCGGGACAGGGGGATGATGAGCAGTTCTTC
TRBD1	TRBV19	-	TRBJ2-7	CASSPGQGAPRQYF	TGTGCCAGTAGCCCGGGACAGGGTGCCCCAAGGCAGTACTTC
-	TRBV7-2	-	TRBJ1-5	CASSSRTDFQPQHF	TGTGCCAGCAGCAGCAGGACAGACTTTCAGCCCCAGCATTTT
-	TRBV6-6	-	TRBJ1-1	CASSQGNTEAFF	TGTGCCAGCAGCCAGGGGAACACTGAAGCTTTCTTT
-	TRBV18	-	TRBJ1-1	CASSPDNVMNTEAFF	TGTGCCAGCTCACCCGACAATGTCATGAACACTGAAGCTTTCTTT
TRBD1	TRBV2	-	TRBJ2-3	CASSELAGGGADTQYF	TGTGCCAGCAGTGAATTGGCAGGGGGTGGTGCAGATACGCAGTATTTT
-	TRBV6-5	-	TRBJ2-2	CASSYGDRTNTGELFF	TGTGCCAGCAGTTACGGTGACAGGACGAACACCGGGGAGCTGTTTTTT
TRBD2	TRBV10-3	once	TRBJ2-3	CAIGRLAADTQYF	TGTGCCATCGGGAGACTAGCAGCAGATACGCAGTATTTT
-	TRBV7-9	-	TRBJ2-1	CASSLPLLEQFF	TGTGCCAGCAGCTTACCCCTCTTGGAGCAGTTCTTC
TRBD1	TRBV2	once	TRBJ2-3	CASSEVGQGAGSQYF	TGTGCCAGCAGTGAAGTGGGTCAGGGGGCCGGCTCGCAGTATTTT
-	TRBV10-2	-	TRBJ2-7	CASSESSGIGLEQYF	TGCGCCAGCAGTGAGTCGTCAGGGATAGGGCTCGAGCAGTACTTC
-	TRBV6-5	-	TRBJ1-1	CASSGTLNTEAFF	TGTGCCAGCAGCGGGACTTTGAACACTGAAGCTTTCTTT
-	TRBV24-1	-	TRBJ2-5	CATSDRGGQETQYF	TGTGCCACCAGTGATAGGGGGGGCCAAGAGACCCAGTACTTC
-	TRBV6-2/TRBV6-3	-	TRBJ2-2	CASSYNFGELFF	TGTGCCAGCAGTTATAACTTCGGGGAGCTGTTTTTT
-	TRBV6-6	-	TRBJ1-2	CASSPNTGLNYGYTF	TGTGCCAGCAGCCCCAATACAGGGCTGAACTATGGCTACACCTTC
-	TRBV12-3/TRBV12-4	once	TRBJ2-7	CASSYGVAYGQYF	TGTGCCAGCAGTTACGGGGTCGCCTACGGGCAGTACTTC
TRBD2	TRBV30	-	TRBJ2-1	CAWKSSGATYNEQFF	TGTGCCTGGAAGTCTAGCGGGGCCACCTACAATGAGCAGTTCTTC
-	TRBV3-1/TRBV3-2	-	TRBJ1-3	CASSQRGGDTIYF	TGTGCCAGCAGCCAACGGGGGGGAGACACCATATATTTT
TRBD2	TRBV7-7	-	TRBJ2-3	CASTWYPSGGGLTDTQYF	TGTGCTAGCACCTGGTACCCTAGCGGGGGGGGCCTCACAGATACGCAGTATTTT
TRBD1	TRBV24-1	-	TRBJ2-5	CATRGGGIETQYF	TGTGCCACCCGAGGGGGCGGCATAGAGACCCAGTACTTC
TRBD1	TRBV19	-	TRBJ2-3	CASSPIPGQGRDTQYF	TGTGCCAGTAGTCCAATACCGGGACAGGGAAGGGATACGCAGTATTTT
-	TRBV28	-	TRBJ1-1	CASGSRLTEAFF	TGTGCCAGCGGCAGTCGCCTCACTGAAGCTTTCTTT
TRBD2	TRBV7-9	-	TRBJ2-3	CASSLELAVSTDTQYF	TGTGCCAGCAGCTTAGAACTAGCGGTCTCCACAGATACGCAGTATTTT
-	TRBV6-5	-	TRBJ1-2	CASSSPGFYGYTF	TGTGCCAGCAGTTCCCCCGGGTTCTATGGCTACACCTTC
-	TRBV19	-	TRBJ2-5	CASSTEGASGETQYF	TGTGCCAGTAGTACCGAAGGGGCTAGTGGAGAGACCCAGTACTTC
TRBD1	TRBV2	-	TRBJ1-5	CASTRGPDQPQHF	TGTGCCAGCACCAGGGGGCCGGATCAGCCCCAGCATTTT
TRBD2	TRBV19	-	TRBJ2-7	CASSALRAGRPYEQYF	TGTGCCAGTAGTGCCCTGCGAGCGGGGAGACCTTACGAGCAGTACTTC
TRBD1	TRBV27	-	TRBJ2-2	CASSLYRGYTGELFF	TGTGCCAGCAGTTTGTACAGGGGGTATACCGGGGAGCTGTTTTTT
-	TRBV5-1	-	TRBJ2-3	CASSLAGNTQYF	TGCGCCAGCAGCTTAGCGGGCAATACGCAGTATTTT
-	TRBV2	-	TRBJ1-3	CASSDWGDGTGNTIYF	TGTGCCAGCAGTGATTGGGGGGACGGAACTGGAAACACCATATATTTT
-	TRBV27	-	TRBJ1-1	CASSLSVPGAVLNTEAFF	TGTGCCAGCAGTTTATCGGTCCCAGGGGCCGTCTTGAACACTGAAGCTTTCTTT
-	TRBV6-5	-	TRBJ1-1	CASSHAGTEAFF	TGTGCCAGCAGCCACGCGGGCACTGAAGCTTTCTTT